This passage covers 12 T cell receptor beta chains from one sample sequenced in a study of T cells in localized non-small cell lung cancer. Only in-frame clones appear in the TCRdb table, and some are missing; sequencing was by immunoSEQ multiplex PCR. The sample holds 55,000 to 75,000 clones, approximately 87% seen once. The specimen was peripheral blood, collected before any cancer treatment. The receptors originated from an older male donor with stage III squamous cell lung carcinoma.

This chain connects TRBV9 to TRBJ2-1; no clear D gene. Germline CDR1 reads SGDLS; CDR2 reads YYNGEE. The CDR3 contains 13 residues. The V end was cut by 0 bases, the J end by 5 bases, with 6 bases between. Here the CDR3 reads CASSVGPHNEQFF. The CDR3 coding sequence is TGTGCCAGCAGCGTAGGACCCCACAATGAGCAGTTCTTC.

V usage is TRBV19 and J usage is TRBJ1-5; 12 bases match TRBD1. V dropped 8 bases and J dropped 2; count of bases not matched to a gene: 7. Per the germline V gene, CDR1 is LNHDA and CDR2 is SQIVND (reference sequence). The CDR3 runs 16 residues. The CDR3 sequence: CASRDRGRGGNQPQHF. The CDR3 DNA follows: TGTGCCAGTCGGGACAGGGGGCGTGGGGGCAATCAGCCCCAGCATTTT.

The V and J genes are TRBV7-9 and TRBJ1-4; D gene uncertain. V was shortened by 4 bases and J by 7 bases, with 10 bases between the two germline ends. The germline gives CDR1 SEHNR, CDR2 FQNEAQ (reference sequence). This CDR3 has 13 amino acids. The CDR3 DNA reads TGTGCCAGCAGCTACCGGGAGGGTGAAAAACTGTTTTTT. This encodes CASSYREGEKLFF.

This chain links TRBV9 with TRBJ1-1; a possible D gene is TRBD1 (5 bases). CDR3 length: 13 amino acids. CDR1 is SGDLS and CDR2 is YYNGEE in the germline V gene. The ends were cut back, 4 bases at V and 3 bases at J, with 10 bases in the middle. CDR3 in amino acids: CASSPGGDTEAFF. The CDR3 DNA follows: TGTGCCAGCAGCCCTGGGGGGGACACTGAAGCTTTCTTT.

The V call is TRBV7-2, the J call TRBJ1-5; no definite D call. From germline, CDR1 is SGHTA and CDR2 FQGNSA. CDR3 size: 16 residues. Trimming pared 2 bases from V and 0 bases from J, leaving 11 bases between. CDR3 bases: TGTGCCAGCAGCTTATTGGCAGGTCATAGCAATCAGCCCCAGCATTTT. It codes for CASSLLAGHSNQPQHF.

V usage is TRBV5-1 and J usage is TRBJ2-4, with TRBD1 as a possible D gene (5 bases). The CDR3 is 13 residues long. Germline V gene lookup returns CDR1 SGHRS and CDR2 YFSETQ. Trimming removed 1 base at V and 9 bases at J, with 11 bases between. The chain's CDR3 is CASSLTGVGIQYF. The DNA for the CDR3 is TGCGCCAGCAGCTTGACAGGAGTGGGCATTCAGTACTTC.

The chain joins TRBV30 to TRBJ2-7, with D unclear. The CDR3 contains 13 residues. Germline CDR1 is GTSNPN and CDR2 is SVGIG (reference sequence). V lost 4 bases, J lost 1 base, and 11 bases lay in between. CDR3 sequence reads: CAWNPPGSYEQYF. The CDR3 DNA sequence: TGTGCCTGGAATCCGCCGGGTTCCTACGAGCAGTACTTC.

This clone has just one count. This chain joins TRBV7-2 and TRBJ2-1, with D tentatively TRBD1 or TRBD2 (5 bases each). This CDR3 spans 17 amino acids. In germline, CDR1 is SGHTA, CDR2 FQGNSA. The germline V and J ends were trimmed by 6 bases and 4 bases, with 22 bases remaining between them. The CDR3 sequence is CASSVLPGHSPYNEQFF. CDR3 DNA sequence: TGTGCCAGCAGTGTACTTCCGGGGCACAGTCCTTACAATGAGCAGTTCTTC. Combining the CDR3 with reference TRBV7-2 and TRBJ2-1 gives the whole variable domain GAGVSQSPSNKVTEKGKDVELRCDPISGHTALYWYRQSLGQGLEFLIYFQGNSAPDKSGLPSDRFSAERTGGSVSTLTIQRTQQEDSAVYLCASSVLPGHSPYNEQFFGPGTRLTVL.

The chain recombines TRBV7-6 with TRBJ1-1; D remains ambiguous. The germline CDR1 and CDR2 sequences are SGHVS and FNYEAQ. V was trimmed by 6 bases and J by 4 bases, leaving 12 bases between them. There are 13 residues in the CDR3. The CDR3 DNA sequence: TGTGCCAGCAGACATACAGCTACCACTGAAGCTTTCTTT. Amino acid sequence: CASRHTATTEAFF.

The sample holds a few counts of this clone. The rearrangement joins TRBV28 to TRBJ1-2; 7 bases fit TRBD1. There are 14 residues in the CDR3. The V gene end was trimmed by 6 bases and the J gene end by 5 bases; junction bases not matched to a gene: 9. Germline V gives CDR1 MDHEN, CDR2 SYDVKM. This chain's CDR3 is CASSLQGQQYGYTF. The CDR3 DNA sequence: TGTGCCAGCAGCTTACAGGGGCAGCAGTATGGCTACACCTTC.

The chain carries TRBV7-2 and TRBJ2-5; D tentatively fits TRBD1 or TRBD2 (6 bases each). V lost 7 bases and J lost 5, with 14 bases in between. Germline lookup yields CDR1 SGHTA and CDR2 FQGNSA. This CDR3 has 13 amino acids. The CDR3 DNA reads TGTGCCAGCACCATAGGGGGGCGTGAGACCCAGTACTTC. Protein product: CASTIGGRETQYF.

J is TRBJ2-3 and V is TRBV5-1; tentative D call: TRBD2 (5 bases). Germline CDR1 SGHRS, CDR2 YFSETQ. Trimming took off 5 bases at V and 0 bases at J, with 10 bases between the two ends. The CDR3 contains 14 residues. CDR3 residues: CASRFSVSTDTQYF. The CDR3 DNA is TGCGCCAGCAGGTTTAGCGTAAGCACAGATACGCAGTATTTT.